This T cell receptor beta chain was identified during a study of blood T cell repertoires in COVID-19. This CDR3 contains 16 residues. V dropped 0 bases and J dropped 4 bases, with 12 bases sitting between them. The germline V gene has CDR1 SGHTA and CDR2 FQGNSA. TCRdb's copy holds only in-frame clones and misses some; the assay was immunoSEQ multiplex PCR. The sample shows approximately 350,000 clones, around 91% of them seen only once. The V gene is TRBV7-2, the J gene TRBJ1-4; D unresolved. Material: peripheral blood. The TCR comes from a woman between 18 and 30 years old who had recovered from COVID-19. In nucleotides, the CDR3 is TGTGCCAGCAGCTTAGCGCCGCGGCAGAATAATGAAAAACTGTTTTTT. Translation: CASSLAPRQNNEKLFF.